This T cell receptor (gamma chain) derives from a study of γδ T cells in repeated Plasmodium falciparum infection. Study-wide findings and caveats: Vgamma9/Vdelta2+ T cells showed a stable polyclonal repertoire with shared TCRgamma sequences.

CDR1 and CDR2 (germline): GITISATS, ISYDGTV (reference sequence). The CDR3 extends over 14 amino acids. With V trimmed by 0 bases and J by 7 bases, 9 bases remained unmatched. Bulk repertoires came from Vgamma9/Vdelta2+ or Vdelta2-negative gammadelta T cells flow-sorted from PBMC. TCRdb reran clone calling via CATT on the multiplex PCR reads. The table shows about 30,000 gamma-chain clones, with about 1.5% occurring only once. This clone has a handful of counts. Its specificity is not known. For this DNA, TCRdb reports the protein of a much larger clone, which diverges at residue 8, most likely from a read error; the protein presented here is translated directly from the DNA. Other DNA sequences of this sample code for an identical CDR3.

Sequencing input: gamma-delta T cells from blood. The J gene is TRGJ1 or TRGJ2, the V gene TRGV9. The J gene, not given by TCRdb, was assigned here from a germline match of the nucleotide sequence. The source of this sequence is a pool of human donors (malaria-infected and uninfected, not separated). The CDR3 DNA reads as TGTGCCTTGTGGGAGGTGCAGGGGGGATATAAGAAACTCTTT. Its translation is CALWEVQGGYKKLF.